This T cell receptor (beta chain) originates from a study of blood T cell repertoires in COVID-19. Assay: immunoSEQ multiplex PCR; the TCRdb copy retains only in-frame clones and omits some. The sample contains 150,000 to 190,000 clones, around 80% of which appear only once. The V gene's germline CDR1 is LNHDA and CDR2 SQIVND (reference sequence). Between the trimmed V and J ends, which lost 7 bases and 0 bases, there was a span of 16 bases. This CDR3 has 17 residues. Source material: PBMCs or T cells enriched from blood (not recorded which). The chain links TRBV19 to TRBJ2-6; tentatively, D is TRBD2 (5 bases). The source of this sequence is a man between 45 and 60 years old who had recovered from COVID-19. The DNA of the CDR3 is TGTGCCAGTACGCTTGAGGGCTTCCACTCTGGGGCCAACGTCCTGACTTTC. Its translation is CASTLEGFHSGANVLTF.